This entry lists 21 T cell receptor beta chains sequenced from one sample in a study of T cell responses to AZD1222 COVID-19 vaccine. Assay used: immunoSEQ multiplex PCR; TCRdb lists only in-frame clones, some missing. Among about 180,000 clones, 85% to 90% were seen once, and the ten largest hold about 4.1%. This material consisted of peripheral blood, taken 28 days after the second dose of the MenACWY control vaccine. The receptors come from an adult who received the MenACWY meningococcal vaccine as a control.

This clone was seen once. The J gene is TRBJ1-1, the V gene TRBV11-2, with D maybe TRBD1 (6 bases). CDR3 length: 15 residues. The V end lost 4 bases, the J end lost 4 bases, and 16 bases lay between the germline ends. Germline V gene data show CDR1 as SGHAT and CDR2 as FQNNGV. The CDR3 sequence: CASSYTPGAGTEAFF. The CDR3 nucleotides are TGTGCCAGCAGCTACACACCGGGGGCAGGCACTGAAGCTTTCTTT.

This chain links TRBV6-1 with TRBJ2-5; D unclear. Germline V gives CDR1 MNHNS, CDR2 SASEGT. Between the trimmed V and J ends, which lost 2 bases and 2 bases, there was a span of 12 bases. CDR3 size: 15 residues. The CDR3 loop is CASSENSRGQETQYF. CDR3 DNA: TGTGCCAGCAGTGAAAATTCTCGCGGACAAGAGACCCAGTACTTC.

V gene TRBV27 combines with J gene TRBJ1-6; D is perhaps TRBD1 (5 bases). CDR3 length: 14 residues. CDR1 and CDR2 (germline): MNHEY, SMNVEV (reference sequence). Between the trimmed V and J ends, which lost 5 bases and 8 bases, there was a span of 13 bases. This CDR3 reads CASSNTRVDSPLHF. In nucleotides, the CDR3 is TGTGCCAGCAGTAACACCAGGGTAGATTCACCCCTCCACTTT.

The genes are TRBV27 and TRBJ1-2; D gene ambiguous. The V end lost 2 bases, the J end lost 4 bases, and 14 bases lay between the germline ends. The germline V gene has CDR1 MNHEY and CDR2 SMNVEV (reference sequence). CDR3 length: 15 amino acids. CDR3 in amino acids: CASSLALPASYGYTF. The CDR3 nucleotides read TGTGCCAGCAGTTTAGCACTCCCGGCCAGCTATGGCTACACCTTC.

The chain employs TRBV19 and TRBJ2-7; 7 nucleotides agree with TRBD2. Germline lookup yields CDR1 LNHDA and CDR2 SQIVND (reference sequence). This CDR3 is built from 15 residues. Trimming cost V 10 bases and J 0 bases; bases outside gene matches: 12. In DNA form, the CDR3 reads TGTGCCACTACGGGGGGACCGAGAAGCTCCTACGAGCAGTACTTC. Its protein is CATTGGPRSSYEQYF.

There are a few counts of this clone. The rearrangement links TRBV29-1 to TRBJ1-3; D is uncertain. The germline V gene has CDR1 SQVTM and CDR2 ANQGSEA. Trimming took 4 bases from V and 3 from J, leaving 7 bases between them. CDR3 size: 12 residues. The CDR3 nucleotides read TGCAGCGTTGCTGGAGTTGGAAACACCATATATTTT. Its protein product is CSVAGVGNTIYF.

V and J are TRBV28 and TRBJ1-2; 12 positions match TRBD1. With V trimmed by 5 bases and J by 5 bases, 15 bases remained unmatched. The CDR3 is 18 residues long. Germline values: CDR1 MDHEN, CDR2 SYDVKM. The CDR3, as DNA: TGTGCCAGCAGTGCAGCCCCGGGACAGGGGGCGCATACGTATGGCTACACCTTC. Translating it yields CASSAAPGQGAHTYGYTF.

The chain links TRBV19 to TRBJ1-1; tentative D call: TRBD1 (6 bases). The germline gives CDR1 LNHDA, CDR2 SQIVND (reference sequence). V lost 5 bases and J lost 4, with 14 bases in between. This CDR3 is 14 amino acids long. CDR3 bases: TGTGCCAGTAGTCTTGGGGGGACATTCACTGAAGCTTTCTTT. As protein: CASSLGGTFTEAFF.

The rearrangement joins TRBV7-9 to TRBJ2-3; D call uncertain. The length of the CDR3 is 16 residues. V lost 1 base and J lost 0, with 11 bases in between. Germline V gene sequence: CDR1 SEHNR, CDR2 FQNEAQ (reference sequence). The CDR3 DNA is TGTGCCAGCAGCTTAGTTCTGGAAGCTAGCACAGATACGCAGTATTTT. Translating it yields CASSLVLEASTDTQYF.

The chain couples TRBV24-1 to TRBJ1-3; D call uncertain. There are 13 residues in the CDR3. Germline V CDR1 and CDR2: KGHDR, SFDVKD. Between the trimmed V and J ends, which lost 4 bases and 8 bases, there was a span of 11 bases. The CDR3 reads CATSEQLGDTIYF. CDR3 DNA: TGTGCCACCAGTGAGCAACTCGGGGACACCATATATTTT.

The chain employs TRBV2 and TRBJ1-6; TRBD1 might be the D (6 bases). Germline loops: CDR1 SNHLY, CDR2 FYNNEI. V was trimmed by 9 bases and J by 7 bases, leaving 10 bases between them. There are 12 residues in the CDR3. The CDR3 here is CARGGGNSPLHF. DNA for the CDR3: TGTGCCAGGGGGGGCGGAAATTCACCCCTCCACTTT.

The chain is built from TRBV6-5 and TRBJ2-7, with D possibly being TRBD1 or TRBD2 (5 bases each). The germline gives CDR1 MNHEY, CDR2 SVGAGI. CDR3 size: 14 residues. V was cut by 2 bases and J by 6 bases, with 14 bases left in between. The CDR3 loop is CASSYRGRASEQYF. The CDR3 coding sequence is TGTGCCAGCAGTTACCGGGGACGGGCCTCCGAGCAGTACTTC.

The chain recombines TRBV5-6 with TRBJ1-4, with 9 bases that match TRBD1. Germline V gene data show CDR1 as SGHDT and CDR2 as YYEEEE. V lost 4 bases, J lost 5 bases, and 3 bases stayed unmatched. The CDR3 length is 14 residues. This CDR3 reads CASSRDRVNEKLFF. CDR3 DNA sequence: TGTGCCAGCAGCCGGGACAGGGTAAATGAAAAACTGTTTTTT. The whole variable domain, filled in from reference TRBV5-6 and TRBJ1-4, reads DAGVTQSPTHLIKTRGQQVTLRCSPKSGHDTVSWYQQALGQGPQFIFQYYEEEERQRGNFPDRFSGHQFPNYSSELNVNALLLGDSALYLCASSRDRVNEKLFFGSGTQLSVL.

The V gene is TRBV6-2 or TRBV6-3, the J gene TRBJ2-7; 7 nucleotides align to TRBD1. V lost 5 bases to trimming and J lost 2 bases; unmatched junction nucleotides: 3. The CDR3 spans 13 residues. Germline CDR1 MNHEY, CDR2 SVGEGT. The CDR3: CASSPGTAYEQYF. The CDR3 DNA sequence: TGTGCCAGCAGTCCCGGGACAGCCTACGAGCAGTACTTC.

This chain uses TRBV19 with TRBJ2-7, with D unclear. This CDR3 contains 13 residues. The germline gives CDR1 LNHDA, CDR2 SQIVND (reference sequence). V was trimmed by 2 bases and J by 2 bases, leaving 7 bases between them. The CDR3 loop is CASSITVTYEQYF. CDR3 DNA: TGTGCCAGTAGTATAACAGTTACCTACGAGCAGTACTTC.

The chain combines TRBV2 with TRBJ2-7, with TRBD1 matching over 9 bases. This CDR3 contains 15 residues. Trimming cost V 6 bases and J 2 bases; bases outside gene matches: 8. Germline CDR1 is SNHLY and CDR2 is FYNNEI. The CDR3 DNA follows: TGTGCCAGCAGCTACAGGGGGCAGATCCCCTACGAGCAGTACTTC. Protein product: CASSYRGQIPYEQYF.

The rearrangement links TRBV12-3 or TRBV12-4 to TRBJ1-1; D uncertain. The CDR3 contains 12 residues. Deletions cut 1 base from V and 7 bases from J, with 7 bases between. Here the CDR3 reads CASSLVPNEAFF. CDR3 DNA sequence: TGTGCCAGCAGTTTAGTCCCCAATGAAGCTTTCTTT.

V usage is TRBV9 and J usage is TRBJ2-1; 9 bases are shared with TRBD2. The germline V gene has CDR1 SGDLS and CDR2 YYNGEE. The trim removed 5 bases at V and 7 bases at J, leaving 7 bases unmatched. The CDR3 length is 14 residues. CDR3 DNA sequence: TGTGCCAGCAGTTTAGCGGGAGTAGCGAATGAGCAGTTCTTC. It is translated as CASSLAGVANEQFF. The whole variable domain, remainder taken from reference TRBV9 and TRBJ2-1, is DSGVTQTPKHLITATGQRVTLRCSPRSGDLSVYWYQQSLDQGLQFLIQYYNGEERAKGNILERFSAQQFPDLHSELNLSSLELGDSALYFCASSLAGVANEQFFGPGTRLTVL.

For this clone: One junction end disagrees with the germline gene, perhaps due to a read error. V is TRBV18 and J is TRBJ2-1; possible D gene TRBD1, 5 bases. This CDR3 has 14 residues. CDR1 and CDR2 (germline): KGHSH, LQKENI. CDR3 protein: CASSPQRTNNEQFF. CDR3 bases: TGTGCCAGCTCGCCACAAAGGACAAACAATGAGCAGTTCTTC. The variable domain in full, completed from reference TRBV18 and TRBJ2-1, reads NAGVMQNPRHLVRRRGQEARLRCSPMKGHSHVYWYRQLPEEGLKFMVYLQKENIIDESGMPKERFSAEFPKEGPSILRIQQVVRGDSAAYFCASSPQRTNNEQFFGPGTRLTVL.

The chain employs TRBV7-9 and TRBJ1-6; TRBD1 matches at 7 bases. In germline, CDR1 is SEHNR, CDR2 FQNEAQ (reference sequence). The CDR3 loop spans 13 amino acids. Germline trimming cut 3 bases from V and 10 bases from J; bases unmatched to any gene: 3. The CDR3 coding sequence is TGTGCCAGCAGCTTGACAGGGCTGTCACCCCTCCACTTT. Its translation: CASSLTGLSPLHF. The full variable domain, in which reference TRBV7-9 and TRBJ1-6 provide the parts outside the CDR3, is DTGVSQNPRHKITKRGQNVTFRCDPISEHNRLYWYRQTLGQGPEFLTYFQNEAQLEKSRLLSDRFSAERPKGSFSTLEIQRTEQGDSAMYLCASSLTGLSPLHFGNGTRLTVT.

The CDR3 sequence: CASRILADTGELFF. The CDR3 DNA sequence: TGTGCCAGCAGGATCCTAGCGGACACCGGGGAGCTGTTTTTT. The J gene is TRBJ2-2, the V gene TRBV2, with TRBD2 matching 7 bases. The CDR3 contains 14 residues. J gave up 3 bases and V 6 bases, and 4 bases lay outside the gene matches. Per germline, CDR1 SNHLY and CDR2 FYNNEI.